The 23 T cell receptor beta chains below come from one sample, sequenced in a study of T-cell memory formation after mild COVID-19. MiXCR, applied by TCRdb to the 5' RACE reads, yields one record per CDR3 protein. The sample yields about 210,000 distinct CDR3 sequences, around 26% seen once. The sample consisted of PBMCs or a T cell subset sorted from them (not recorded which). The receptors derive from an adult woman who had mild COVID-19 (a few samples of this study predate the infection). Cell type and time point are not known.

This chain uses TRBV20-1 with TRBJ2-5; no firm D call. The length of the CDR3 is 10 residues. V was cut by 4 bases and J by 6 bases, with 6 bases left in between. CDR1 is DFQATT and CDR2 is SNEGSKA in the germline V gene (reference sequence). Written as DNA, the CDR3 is TGCAGTGCTACAGCTAAGACCCAGTACTTC. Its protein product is CSATAKTQYF.

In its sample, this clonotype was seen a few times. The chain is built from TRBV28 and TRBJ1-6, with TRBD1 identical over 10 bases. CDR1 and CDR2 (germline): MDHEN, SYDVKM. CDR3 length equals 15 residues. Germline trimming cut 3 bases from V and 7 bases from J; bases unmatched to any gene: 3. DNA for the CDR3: TGTGCCAGCAGTTTTCAGGGACAGGGGAATTCACCCCTCCACTTT. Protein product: CASSFQGQGNSPLHF.

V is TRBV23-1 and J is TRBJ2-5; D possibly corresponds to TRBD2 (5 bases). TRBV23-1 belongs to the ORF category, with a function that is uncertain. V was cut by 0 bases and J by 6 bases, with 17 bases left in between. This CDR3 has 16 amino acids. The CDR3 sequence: CASSQSAGPAEKTQYF. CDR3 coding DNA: TGCGCCAGCAGTCAATCTGCGGGCCCGGCGGAAAAGACCCAGTACTTC.

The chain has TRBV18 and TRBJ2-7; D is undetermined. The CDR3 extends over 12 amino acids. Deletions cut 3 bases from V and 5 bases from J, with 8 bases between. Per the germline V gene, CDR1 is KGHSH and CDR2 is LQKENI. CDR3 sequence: CASSPRMDEQYF. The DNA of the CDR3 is TGTGCCAGCTCACCCCGGATGGACGAGCAGTACTTC.

CDR3 nucleotides: TGTGCCAGCAGTCGCCCAGTAACAGGACCTCCCTACAATGAGCAGTTCTTC. The encoded protein is CASSRPVTGPPYNEQFF. The V call is TRBV6-5, the J call TRBJ2-1; the D gene is possibly TRBD1 (5 bases). The CDR3 has 17 residues. CDR1 and CDR2 (germline): MNHEY, SVGAGI. Trimming removed 5 bases from V and 2 bases from J, with 19 bases in between.

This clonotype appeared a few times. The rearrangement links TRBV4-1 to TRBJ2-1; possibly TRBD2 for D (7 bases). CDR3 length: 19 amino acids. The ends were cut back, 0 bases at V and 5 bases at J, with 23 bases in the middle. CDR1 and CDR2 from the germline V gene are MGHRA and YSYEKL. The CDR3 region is CASSQDTGARSGGNNEQFF. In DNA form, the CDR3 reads TGCGCCAGCAGCCAAGATACGGGGGCTCGTTCCGGGGGGAACAATGAGCAGTTCTTC.

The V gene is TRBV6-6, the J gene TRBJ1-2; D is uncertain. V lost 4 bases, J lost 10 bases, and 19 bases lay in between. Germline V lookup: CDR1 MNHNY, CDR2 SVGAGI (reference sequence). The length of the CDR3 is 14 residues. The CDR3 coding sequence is TGTGCCAGCAGTTCACCCCCGGAGAGGAGTCACTACACCTTC. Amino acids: CASSSPPERSHYTF.

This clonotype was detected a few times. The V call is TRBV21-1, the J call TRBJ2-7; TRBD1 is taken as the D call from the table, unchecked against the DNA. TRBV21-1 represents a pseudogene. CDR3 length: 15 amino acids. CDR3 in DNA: TGTGCCAGCAGCAAAGGGACGGGACAGTACTACGAGCAGTACTTC. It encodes CASSKGTGQYYEQYF.

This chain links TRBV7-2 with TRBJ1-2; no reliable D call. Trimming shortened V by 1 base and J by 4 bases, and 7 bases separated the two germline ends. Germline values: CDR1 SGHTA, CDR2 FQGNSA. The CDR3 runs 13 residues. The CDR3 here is CASSLEIIYGYTF. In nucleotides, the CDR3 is TGTGCCAGCAGCTTAGAAATAATCTATGGCTACACCTTC. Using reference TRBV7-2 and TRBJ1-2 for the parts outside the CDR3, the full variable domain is GAGVSQSPSNKVTEKGKDVELRCDPISGHTALYWYRQSLGQGLEFLIYFQGNSAPDKSGLPSDRFSAERTGGSVSTLTIQRTQQEDSAVYLCASSLEIIYGYTFGSGTRLTVV.

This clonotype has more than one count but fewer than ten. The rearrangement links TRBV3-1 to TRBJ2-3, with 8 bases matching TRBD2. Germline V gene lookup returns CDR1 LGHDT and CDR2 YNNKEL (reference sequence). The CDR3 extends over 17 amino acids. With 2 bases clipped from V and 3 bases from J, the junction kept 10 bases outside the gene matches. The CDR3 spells CASSQPVGGGKTDTQYF. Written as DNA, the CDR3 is TGTGCCAGCAGCCAACCCGTCGGGGGGGGAAAAACAGATACGCAGTATTTT.

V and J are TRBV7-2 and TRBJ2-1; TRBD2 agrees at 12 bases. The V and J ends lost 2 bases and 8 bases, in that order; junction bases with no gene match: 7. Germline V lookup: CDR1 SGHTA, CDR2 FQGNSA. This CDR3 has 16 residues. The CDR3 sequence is CASSLIGTSGWDEQFF. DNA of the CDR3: TGTGCCAGCAGCTTAATCGGGACTAGCGGGTGGGATGAGCAGTTCTTC.

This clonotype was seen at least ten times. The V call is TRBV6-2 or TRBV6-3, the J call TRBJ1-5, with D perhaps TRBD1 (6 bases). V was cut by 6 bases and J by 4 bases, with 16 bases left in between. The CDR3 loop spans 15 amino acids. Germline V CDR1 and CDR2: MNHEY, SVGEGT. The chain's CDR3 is CASSPGVADNQPQHF. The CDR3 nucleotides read TGTGCCAGCAGCCCAGGGGTCGCAGATAATCAGCCCCAGCATTTT.

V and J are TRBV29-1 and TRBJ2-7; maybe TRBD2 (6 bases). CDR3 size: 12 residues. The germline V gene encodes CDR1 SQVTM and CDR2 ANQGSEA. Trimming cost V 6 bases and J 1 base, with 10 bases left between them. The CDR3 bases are TGCAGCGTCCCAAGCGGGTCCTACGAGCAGTACTTC. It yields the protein CSVPSGSYEQYF.

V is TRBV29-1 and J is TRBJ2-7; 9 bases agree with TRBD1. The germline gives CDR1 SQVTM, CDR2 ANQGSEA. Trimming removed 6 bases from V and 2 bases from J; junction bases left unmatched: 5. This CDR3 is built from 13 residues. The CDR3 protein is CSVRDRATYEQYF. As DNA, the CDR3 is TGCAGCGTCCGGGACAGGGCCACCTACGAGCAGTACTTC.

CDR3 in DNA: TGTGCCAGCAGCTCGTCCAGGTACGAGCAGTACTTC. Translated: CASSSSRYEQYF. The J gene is TRBJ2-7, the V gene TRBV11-3; no firm D call. V lost 4 bases and J 4 bases, leaving 8 bases between the germline ends. Germline CDR1 SGHNT, CDR2 YENEEA. This CDR3 comprises 12 residues.

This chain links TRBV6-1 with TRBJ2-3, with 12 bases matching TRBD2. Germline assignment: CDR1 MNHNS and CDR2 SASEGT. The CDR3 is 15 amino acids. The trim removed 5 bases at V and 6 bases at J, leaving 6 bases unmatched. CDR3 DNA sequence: TGTGCCAGCAGTAGACTAGCGGGGGAAGAGGATACGCAGTATTTT. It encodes CASSRLAGEEDTQYF.

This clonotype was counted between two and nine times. The CDR3 coding sequence is TGCGCCAGCAGCTTCCGAGGAGGGGGCGGGGGTGAAAAACTGTTTTTT. It is translated as CASSFRGGGGGEKLFF. The chain employs TRBV5-1 and TRBJ1-4; 7 bases fit TRBD1. From germline, CDR1 is SGHRS and CDR2 YFSETQ. The CDR3 has 16 residues. Trimming at V came to 2 bases and at J to 7 bases, leaving 11 bases not matched to a gene.

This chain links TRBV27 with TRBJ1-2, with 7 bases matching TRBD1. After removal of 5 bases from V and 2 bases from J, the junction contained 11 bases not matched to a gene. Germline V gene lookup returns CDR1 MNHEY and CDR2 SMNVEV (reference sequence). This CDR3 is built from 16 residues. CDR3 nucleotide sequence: TGTGCCAGCAGTCCCTGGGGGGAGGGGGCCAACTATGGCTACACCTTC. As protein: CASSPWGEGANYGYTF.

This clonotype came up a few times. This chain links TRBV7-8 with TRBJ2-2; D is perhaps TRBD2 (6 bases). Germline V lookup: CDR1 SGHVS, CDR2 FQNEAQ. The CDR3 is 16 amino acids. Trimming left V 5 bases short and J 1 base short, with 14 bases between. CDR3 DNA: TGTGCCAGCAGCGCCGCGGGACTTTTGAACACCGGGGAGCTGTTTTTT. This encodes CASSAAGLLNTGELFF.

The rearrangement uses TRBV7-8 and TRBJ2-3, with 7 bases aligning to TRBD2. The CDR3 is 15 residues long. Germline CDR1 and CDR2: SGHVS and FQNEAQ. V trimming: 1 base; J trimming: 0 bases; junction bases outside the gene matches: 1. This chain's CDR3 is CASSLERDSTDTQYF. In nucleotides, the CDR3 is TGTGCCAGCAGCTTAGAGCGGGATAGCACAGATACGCAGTATTTT.

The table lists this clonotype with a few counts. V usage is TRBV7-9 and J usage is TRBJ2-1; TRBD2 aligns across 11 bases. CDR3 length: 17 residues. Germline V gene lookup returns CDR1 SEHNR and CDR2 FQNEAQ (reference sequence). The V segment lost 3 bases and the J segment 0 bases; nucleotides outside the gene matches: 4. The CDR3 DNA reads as TGTGCCAGCAGCTTCAGACTAGCGGGAAGCTCCTACAATGAGCAGTTCTTC. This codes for CASSFRLAGSSYNEQFF.

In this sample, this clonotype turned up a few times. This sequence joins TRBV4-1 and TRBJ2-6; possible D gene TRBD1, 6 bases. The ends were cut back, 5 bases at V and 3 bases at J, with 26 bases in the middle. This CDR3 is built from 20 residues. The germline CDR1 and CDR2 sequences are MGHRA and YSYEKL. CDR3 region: CASSSRFGTPLLYGANVLTF. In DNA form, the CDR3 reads TGCGCCAGCAGCTCGCGCTTCGGGACACCTCTCTTATATGGGGCCAACGTCCTGACTTTC.

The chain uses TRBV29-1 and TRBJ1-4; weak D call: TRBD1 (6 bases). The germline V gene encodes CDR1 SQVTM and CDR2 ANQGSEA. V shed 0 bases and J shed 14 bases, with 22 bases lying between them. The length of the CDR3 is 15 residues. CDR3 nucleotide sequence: TGCAGCGTTGAAGAGCCGGGACACCAGTCTCTGGCCCTGTTTTTT. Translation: CSVEEPGHQSLALFF.